These 32 T cell receptor beta chains were all obtained from the same sample, sequenced in a study of control samples from healthy donors and cancer patients. Generated by immunoSEQ multiplex PCR, the TCRdb table keeps only in-frame clones and is missing some. The sample has about 120,000 clones, around 91% seen once. The sequencing input was PBMCs. These receptors were taken from a woman aged 45-65 years with colorectal cancer.

The chain carries TRBV7-9 and TRBJ1-3, with no clear D. The CDR3 runs 12 residues. Germline V gene sequence: CDR1 SEHNR, CDR2 FQNEAQ (reference sequence). Trimming left V 5 bases short and J 8 bases short, with 10 bases between. The CDR3 region has the DNA TGTGCCAGCAGCCCCAGAGCAGACACCATATATTTT. Protein: CASSPRADTIYF.

V is TRBV15 and J is TRBJ2-1; possible D gene TRBD2, 7 bases. Looked up from germline, CDR1 is LNHNV and CDR2 is YYDKDF (reference sequence). The CDR3 length is 15 residues. Between the trimmed V and J ends, which lost 4 bases and 10 bases, there was a span of 20 bases. For the CDR3, the DNA is TGTGCCACCAGCATCTCAGGGGAGGGCGGGAACGAGCAGTTCTTC. It is translated as CATSISGEGGNEQFF.

V is TRBV9 and J is TRBJ2-2; TRBD1 is a possible D gene (5 bases). CDR1 is SGDLS and CDR2 is YYNGEE in the germline V gene. The V end lost 1 base, the J end lost 2 bases, and 6 bases lay between the germline ends. The CDR3 is 14 residues long. The CDR3 region is CASSVWTNTGELFF. Here the CDR3 DNA reads TGTGCCAGCAGCGTATGGACAAACACCGGGGAGCTGTTTTTT.

The chain joins TRBV7-6 to TRBJ2-7; 7 bases align to TRBD1. The CDR3 covers 14 residues. V trimming: 1 base; J trimming: 1 base; junction bases outside the gene matches: 1. CDR1 SGHVS and CDR2 FNYEAQ come from the germline V gene. The CDR3: CASSLDRGSYEQYF. Here the CDR3 DNA reads TGTGCCAGCAGCTTAGACAGGGGATCCTACGAGCAGTACTTC.

The chain has TRBV9 and TRBJ2-2, with D unclear. CDR1 is SGDLS and CDR2 is YYNGEE in the germline V gene. The CDR3 has 14 residues. V dropped 4 bases and J dropped 10 bases, with 17 bases sitting between them. The CDR3 DNA follows: TGTGCCAGCAGCATTCGGACCTCCCCGTCGGAGCTGTTTTTT. This sequence encodes CASSIRTSPSELFF.

V usage is TRBV2 and J usage is TRBJ2-7; D gene ambiguous. Per the germline V gene, CDR1 is SNHLY and CDR2 is FYNNEI. V lost 8 bases and J 2 bases, leaving 13 bases between the germline ends. The CDR3 has 13 residues. The CDR3: CASRQAVTYEQYF. The CDR3 region has the DNA TGTGCCAGCCGACAAGCTGTGACCTACGAGCAGTACTTC.

V and J are TRBV9 and TRBJ2-3; 12 bases fit TRBD2. CDR3 length: 19 residues. The trim removed 3 bases at V and 0 bases at J, leaving 11 bases unmatched. Per germline, CDR1 SGDLS and CDR2 YYNGEE. CDR3 region: CASSDPRLAGVTSTDTQYF. In DNA, the CDR3 is TGTGCCAGCAGCGATCCCAGACTAGCGGGAGTTACTAGCACAGATACGCAGTATTTT.

This chain links TRBV6-6 with TRBJ1-5, with 7 nucleotides matching TRBD1. V trimming: 6 bases; J trimming: 2 bases; junction bases outside the gene matches: 4. Looked up from germline, CDR1 is MNHNY and CDR2 is SVGAGI (reference sequence). This CDR3 region has 14 residues. CDR3 nucleotide sequence: TGTGCCAGCAGGGACACAGGGGGCAATCAGCCCCAGCATTTT. Translating it yields CASRDTGGNQPQHF.

The V and J genes are TRBV5-5 and TRBJ2-3; 7 positions match TRBD2. This CDR3 spans 15 amino acids. V dropped 4 bases and J dropped 1; count of bases not matched to a gene: 6. Per the germline V gene, CDR1 is SGHKS and CDR2 is YYEKEE (reference sequence). As DNA, the CDR3 is TGTGCCAGCAGCAAGACTAGCCTCGGCACAGATACGCAGTATTTT. Its translation: CASSKTSLGTDTQYF.

The V and J genes are TRBV2 and TRBJ2-1, with 7 bases that match TRBD2. CDR3 size: 14 residues. J was trimmed by 0 bases and V by 6 bases; bases with no gene match: 2. Germline CDR1 reads SNHLY; CDR2 reads FYNNEI. This chain's CDR3 is CASRGGSSYNEQFF. The DNA for the CDR3 is TGTGCCAGCAGGGGGGGGAGCTCCTACAATGAGCAGTTCTTC.

The chain uses TRBV13 and TRBJ1-2; TRBD1 agrees at 10 bases. J was trimmed by 5 bases and V by 4 bases; bases with no gene match: 7. The germline V gene encodes CDR1 PRHDT and CDR2 FYEKMQ (reference sequence). The CDR3 length is 15 residues. The CDR3 DNA is TGTGCCAGCAGCTCATCCGGGACAGGGGATTATGGCTACACCTTC. Translation: CASSSSGTGDYGYTF.

This clone has only one observation. V usage is TRBV9 and J usage is TRBJ2-3, with 8 positions matching TRBD1. This CDR3 comprises 15 residues. Germline trimming cut 4 bases from V and 9 bases from J; bases unmatched to any gene: 13. Germline V gene data show CDR1 as SGDLS and CDR2 as YYNGEE. The chain's CDR3 is CASSPTAQGAGTQYF. CDR3 DNA sequence: TGTGCCAGCAGCCCCACAGCGCAGGGGGCCGGAACGCAGTATTTT.

This clone turned up a few times. This sequence joins TRBV4-1 and TRBJ2-7; 10 nucleotides line up with TRBD2. This CDR3 has 17 amino acids. In germline, CDR1 is MGHRA, CDR2 YSYEKL. V trimming: 0 bases; J trimming: 5 bases; junction bases outside the gene matches: 10. The CDR3 nucleotides read TGCGCCAGCAGCCAAGAACCATTGGCTAGCGGGAGTCACGAGCAGTACTTC. Amino acid sequence: CASSQEPLASGSHEQYF.

This clone has a single count. The rearrangement links TRBV2 to TRBJ1-5; D is undetermined. Germline V gene data show CDR1 as SNHLY and CDR2 as FYNNEI. Trimming removed 3 bases at V and 0 bases at J, with 9 bases between. The CDR3 runs 15 residues. The CDR3 nucleotides read TGTGCCAGCAGTGACGCCGGGTATAGCAATCAGCCCCAGCATTTT. Amino acid sequence: CASSDAGYSNQPQHF.

This rearrangement joins TRBV2 to TRBJ1-4, with D perhaps matching TRBD1 (5 bases). The germline V gene encodes CDR1 SNHLY and CDR2 FYNNEI. Between the trimmed V and J ends, which lost 6 bases and 8 bases, there was a span of 13 bases. The CDR3 has 13 residues. The CDR3 coding sequence is TGTGCCAGCAGCCTTTCCCGGGGGGAAAAACTGTTTTTT. Translation: CASSLSRGEKLFF.

Comments on this clone: The junction does not match germline at one end; this may be a read error. The rearrangement uses TRBV5-1 and TRBJ1-2; perhaps TRBD1 as D (6 bases). This CDR3 spans 12 amino acids. Germline V gene data show CDR1 as SGHRS and CDR2 as YFSETQ. The CDR3 bases are TGCGCCAGCAGCTTGAGGGGGGATGCTTATTTCTTC. This encodes CASSLRGDAYFF.

The V gene is TRBV6-1, the J gene TRBJ1-5; a possible D gene is TRBD1 (6 bases). The germline CDR1 and CDR2 sequences are MNHNS and SASEGT. This CDR3 contains 16 residues. Trimming took off 2 bases at V and 4 bases at J, with 15 bases between the two ends. Written as DNA, the CDR3 is TGTGCCAGCAGTGAATTGGACCGGGGGCCTAATCAGCCCCAGCATTTT. This gives the protein CASSELDRGPNQPQHF.

This rearrangement joins TRBV3-1 (or the pseudogene TRBV3-2) to TRBJ2-5; TRBD2 aligns across 9 bases. The germline V gene has CDR1 LGHDT and CDR2 YNNKEL (reference sequence). Trimming removed 0 bases from V and 5 bases from J; junction bases left unmatched: 7. The CDR3 contains 16 residues. This chain's CDR3 is CASSQESRGGWETQYF. Written as DNA, the CDR3 is TGTGCCAGCAGCCAAGAGTCGCGGGGGGGCTGGGAGACCCAGTACTTC.

The chain employs TRBV9 and TRBJ2-3, with TRBD2 as a possible D gene (5 bases). Germline V gene data show CDR1 as SGDLS and CDR2 as YYNGEE. This CDR3 region has 16 residues. V was pared by 4 bases and J by 3 bases, with 18 bases between. CDR3 DNA: TGTGCCAGCAGCTACCGTGCCGGGGAGTTTACAGATACGCAGTATTTT. It codes for CASSYRAGEFTDTQYF.

The chain uses TRBV2 and TRBJ1-1, with 9 bases that match TRBD1. J was trimmed by 12 bases and V by 6 bases; bases with no gene match: 5. Germline values: CDR1 SNHLY, CDR2 FYNNEI. The CDR3 consists of 11 residues. CDR3 protein: CASSNGQGPFF. CDR3 in DNA: TGTGCCAGCAGCAACGGACAGGGGCCTTTCTTT.

The chain links TRBV2 to TRBJ2-1; 12 nucleotides line up with TRBD2. CDR3 size: 15 residues. Trimming took 7 bases from V and 7 from J; bases not matched to a gene: 8. The germline CDR1 and CDR2 sequences are SNHLY and FYNNEI. CDR3: CASMSGLAGGNEQFF. CDR3 DNA sequence: TGTGCCAGCATGTCGGGACTAGCGGGCGGTAATGAGCAGTTCTTC.

This chain uses TRBV9 with TRBJ1-1; TRBD1 is a possible D gene (6 bases). The CDR3 runs to 16 residues. From germline, CDR1 is SGDLS and CDR2 YYNGEE. V was clipped by 0 bases and J by 4 bases, with 16 bases between them. CDR3 amino acids: CASSVEQGALATEAFF. The CDR3 DNA sequence: TGTGCCAGCAGCGTAGAACAGGGAGCCCTCGCCACTGAAGCTTTCTTT.

CDR3 DNA sequence: TGTGCCACCGGGAGAGGTTTGAACACTGAAGCTTTCTTT. Its translation is CATGRGLNTEAFF. J is TRBJ1-1 and V is TRBV15; D is unclear. Germline V gene sequence: CDR1 LNHNV, CDR2 YYDKDF (reference sequence). Trimming stripped 8 bases from V and 0 bases from J, with 10 bases between. The CDR3 runs to 13 residues.

V and J are TRBV7-8 and TRBJ2-1, with 7 positions matching TRBD2. CDR1 and CDR2 (germline): SGHVS, FQNEAQ. V lost 0 bases to trimming and J lost 13 bases; unmatched junction nucleotides: 12. This CDR3 has 15 residues. CDR3 residues: CASSLAWGEGQFQFF. The CDR3 region has the DNA TGTGCCAGCAGCTTAGCTTGGGGGGAGGGCCAATTTCAGTTCTTC.

This rearrangement joins TRBV13 to TRBJ2-5; 7 bases align to TRBD2. CDR1 PRHDT and CDR2 FYEKMQ come from the germline V gene (reference sequence). The CDR3 is 15 residues long. V gave up 6 bases and J gave up 4 bases; unmatched junction bases: 11. CDR3 region: CASRGGSWGLETQYF. CDR3 in DNA: TGTGCCAGCAGGGGAGGGAGTTGGGGTTTAGAGACCCAGTACTTC.

The rearrangement joins TRBV23-1 to TRBJ1-1; D is undetermined. TRBV23-1 is an open reading frame whose function is uncertain. The CDR3 sequence is 12 residues long. V lost 6 bases to trimming and J lost 3 bases, with 8 bases between them. The CDR3 is CASSTRDTEAFF. The CDR3 nucleotides read TGCGCCAGCAGCACGAGGGACACTGAAGCTTTCTTT.

V gene TRBV2 combines with J gene TRBJ2-7; tentative D call: TRBD1 (6 bases). The CDR3 totals 13 residues. Deletions cut 5 bases from V and 3 bases from J, with 11 bases between. CDR1 is SNHLY, CDR2 FYNNEI, per germline. CDR3 amino acids: CASSRGDNYEQYF. The CDR3 coding sequence is TGTGCCAGCAGTAGAGGGGACAACTACGAGCAGTACTTC.

V usage is TRBV4-1 and J usage is TRBJ2-2; D call uncertain. The CDR3 totals 15 residues. V was clipped by 1 base and J by 3 bases, with 9 bases between them. The V gene's germline CDR1 is MGHRA and CDR2 YSYEKL. The CDR3 spells CASSQVGEDTGELFF. The CDR3, as DNA: TGCGCCAGCAGCCAAGTAGGAGAAGACACCGGGGAGCTGTTTTTT.

The V call is TRBV5-5, the J call TRBJ1-2; 9 positions match TRBD1. Per germline, CDR1 SGHKS and CDR2 YYEKEE (reference sequence). V lost 4 bases to trimming and J lost 5 bases; unmatched junction nucleotides: 9. This CDR3 is built from 15 residues. CDR3 bases: TGTGCCAGCAGCAGGACAGGGGAATGGCATTATGGCTACACCTTC. Amino acids: CASSRTGEWHYGYTF.

The CDR3 loop is CASSQHPGGGRRQEAFF. The CDR3 coding sequence is TGTGCCAGCAGCCAGCACCCAGGGGGCGGACGCCGCCAAGAAGCTTTCTTT. The rearrangement links TRBV14 to TRBJ1-1, with TRBD1 matching 8 bases. Unmatched junction bases numbered 17, after V lost 3 bases and J lost 8 bases. The CDR3 sequence is 17 residues long. Germline loops: CDR1 SGHDN, CDR2 FVKESK.

In this sample, this clone turned up once. This chain links TRBV12-3 or TRBV12-4 with TRBJ1-2; D is unresolved. V shed 3 bases and J shed 8 bases, with 10 bases lying between them. The CDR3 is 12 amino acids. CDR3 DNA: TGTGCCAGCAGTTTCAAGGGAGGCGGCTACACCTTC. Residues: CASSFKGGGYTF.

The chain recombines TRBV11-2 with TRBJ2-5; TRBD2 aligns across 8 bases. CDR1 is SGHAT and CDR2 is FQNNGV in the germline V gene. CDR3 length: 16 residues. The V segment lost 1 base and the J segment 3 bases; nucleotides outside the gene matches: 7. In DNA, the CDR3 is TGTGCCAGCAGCTTAGTCTCCGGGGGGGCAGAAGAGACCCAGTACTTC. Translated, it gives CASSLVSGGAEETQYF. The variable domain in full, completed from reference TRBV11-2 and TRBJ2-5, reads EAGVAQSPRYKIIEKRQSVAFWCNPISGHATLYWYQQILGQGPKLLIQFQNNGVVDDSQLPKDRFSAERLKGVDSTLKIQPAKLEDSAVYLCASSLVSGGAEETQYFGPGTRLLVL.